Each of the 17 T cell receptor beta chains below was sequenced from the same sample in a study of CD8 T cells in ankylosing spondylitis. TCRdb used MiXCR to reprocess the 5' RACE reads, holding one entry per CDR3 protein. The data show about 150,000 distinct CDR3 sequences, roughly 44% seen once. The sequenced sample consisted of synovial fluid, either unsorted or a sorted T cell fraction (not recorded which). The source is a male donor with ankylosing spondylitis.

This clonotype was found once. The chain has TRBV28 and TRBJ2-1, with 9 bases matching TRBD2. J lost 0 bases, V lost 3 bases, and 12 bases had no gene match. CDR1 is MDHEN and CDR2 is SYDVKM in the germline V gene. The CDR3 has 19 amino acids. CDR3 amino acids: CASSFPLAGPGHSYNEQFF. As DNA, the CDR3 is TGTGCCAGCAGTTTCCCTCTAGCGGGACCGGGGCACTCCTACAATGAGCAGTTCTTC.

The chain has TRBV6-1 and TRBJ1-4; D is unclear. The CDR3 sequence is 16 residues long. Germline V lookup: CDR1 MNHNS, CDR2 SASEGT. Trimming removed 6 bases from V and 0 bases from J, with 14 bases in between. The CDR3 DNA follows: TGTGCCAGCAGCACGGTGTCCCTCTCAACTAATGAAAAACTGTTTTTT. Its protein product is CASSTVSLSTNEKLFF.

This rearrangement joins TRBV11-2 to TRBJ2-3, with 7 bases that match TRBD2. Germline-derived CDR1 and CDR2 are SGHAT and FQNNGV. This CDR3 region has 15 residues. Losses at the gene ends were 0 bases for V and 5 bases for J; bases not matched to a gene: 5. Here the CDR3 reads CASSLDAGEGDTQYF. The CDR3 DNA reads TGTGCCAGCAGCTTAGATGCGGGAGAGGGAGATACGCAGTATTTT.

This clonotype was recorded a few times. This chain uses TRBV27 with TRBJ2-7; 7 bases are shared with TRBD1. CDR1 and CDR2 from the germline V gene are MNHEY and SMNVEV (reference sequence). V lost 1 base and J lost 2; bases outside the gene matches: 8. The CDR3 extends over 16 amino acids. The CDR3 loop reads CASSLLAPGGAYEQYF. In DNA, the CDR3 is TGTGCCAGCAGTTTATTGGCGCCAGGGGGTGCCTACGAGCAGTACTTC.

The V and J genes are TRBV5-1 and TRBJ2-7, with D perhaps TRBD1 or TRBD2 (5 bases each). Germline-derived CDR1 and CDR2 are SGHRS and YFSETQ. Trimming cost V 4 bases and J 3 bases, with 11 bases left between them. The CDR3 length is 13 residues. The chain's CDR3 is CASSHRDGYEQYF. CDR3 nucleotides: TGCGCCAGCAGCCACCGGGACGGCTACGAGCAGTACTTC.

This sequence joins TRBV28 and TRBJ2-3, with D possibly TRBD1 on 5 matching bases. The length of the CDR3 is 14 residues. V shed 2 bases and J shed 4 bases, with 10 bases lying between them. Germline V gene sequence: CDR1 MDHEN, CDR2 SYDVKM. Here the CDR3 reads CASSLVMTADTQYF. In DNA form, the CDR3 reads TGTGCCAGCAGTTTAGTAATGACAGCAGATACGCAGTATTTT.

The chain uses TRBV9 and TRBJ2-1; D is possibly TRBD1 (6 bases). Between the trimmed V and J ends, which lost 0 bases and 7 bases, there was a span of 11 bases. This CDR3 comprises 14 residues. Germline V gives CDR1 SGDLS, CDR2 YYNGEE. CDR3 region: CASSVDRVGNEQFF. The CDR3 DNA sequence: TGTGCCAGCAGCGTAGACAGGGTGGGGAATGAGCAGTTCTTC.

This rearrangement joins TRBV27 to TRBJ1-1; weak D call: TRBD1 (6 bases). Germline CDR1 is MNHEY and CDR2 is SMNVEV (reference sequence). This CDR3 is built from 14 residues. V was trimmed by 1 base and J by 1 base, leaving 7 bases between them. CDR3 region: CASSLFRGNTEAFF. CDR3 bases: TGTGCCAGCAGTTTATTCAGGGGGAACACTGAAGCTTTCTTT.

The genes are TRBV12-3 or TRBV12-4 and TRBJ2-4; maybe TRBD2 (6 bases). This CDR3 contains 17 residues. The V end lost 3 bases, the J end lost 5 bases, and 20 bases lay between the germline ends. CDR3 bases: TGTGCCAGCAGTTTTCGGGCCCCCCGCGGGATCGAAAACATTCAGTACTTC. This encodes CASSFRAPRGIENIQYF.

The chain joins TRBV7-2 to TRBJ1-6; tentative D call: TRBD1 (5 bases). The CDR3 runs to 15 residues. The germline gives CDR1 SGHTA, CDR2 FQGNSA. V was pared by 2 bases and J by 4 bases, with 9 bases between. CDR3 region: CASSLRQPYNSPLHF. CDR3 coding DNA: TGTGCCAGCAGCTTAAGACAGCCATATAATTCACCCCTCCACTTT.

J is TRBJ2-2 and V is TRBV18, with a tentative D call TRBD1 (6 bases). Germline-derived CDR1 and CDR2 are KGHSH and LQKENI. Trimming pared 3 bases from V and 1 base from J, leaving 12 bases between. There are 16 residues in the CDR3. The CDR3 DNA reads TGTGCCAGCTCACCCCCCGACAGGCTGAACACCGGGGAGCTGTTTTTT. This codes for CASSPPDRLNTGELFF.

The J gene is TRBJ2-7, the V gene TRBV12-3 or TRBV12-4; no clear D gene. V lost 6 bases, J lost 3 bases, and 12 bases lay in between. The CDR3 sequence is 13 residues long. The CDR3: CASSLRKFYEQYF. Here the CDR3 DNA reads TGTGCCAGCAGCCTTAGGAAATTCTACGAGCAGTACTTC.

Only a few counts were recorded for this clonotype. V is TRBV7-6 and J is TRBJ2-3; 11 bases fit TRBD2. The germline CDR1 and CDR2 sequences are SGHVS and FNYEAQ. Trimming took 5 bases from V and 4 from J; bases not matched to a gene: 8. There are 16 residues in the CDR3. CDR3 amino acids: CASSKLAGEGADTQYF. Written as DNA, the CDR3 is TGTGCCAGCAGCAAACTAGCGGGAGAAGGCGCAGATACGCAGTATTTT.

This clonotype occurred a few times. The chain is built from TRBV4-3 and TRBJ1-1; D remains ambiguous. This CDR3 spans 13 amino acids. Germline V gene sequence: CDR1 LGHNA, CDR2 YSLEER. V shed 1 base and J shed 3 bases, with 6 bases lying between them. DNA of the CDR3: TGCGCCAGCAGCCAAGTTATGTACACTGAAGCTTTCTTT. It codes for CASSQVMYTEAFF.

This chain uses TRBV4-1 with TRBJ2-3, with D perhaps matching TRBD1 or TRBD2 (5 bases each). The CDR3 spans 18 residues. Germline assignment: CDR1 MGHRA and CDR2 YSYEKL. Trimming cost V 1 base and J 5 bases, with 22 bases left between them. This CDR3 reads CASSQAFPGPGFEDTQYF. The CDR3 bases are TGCGCCAGCAGCCAAGCCTTTCCGGGACCGGGGTTCGAAGATACGCAGTATTTT.

In this sample, this clonotype turned up many times. The chain has TRBV5-4 and TRBJ2-3, with 7 bases lining up with TRBD2. The CDR3 length is 14 residues. V was clipped by 3 bases and J by 6 bases; unmatched bases: 7. Germline V gene lookup returns CDR1 SGHNT and CDR2 YYREEE (reference sequence). CDR3 sequence (DNA): TGTGCCAGCAGCTGGATGCTGGGGGGGGATACGCAGTATTTT. Protein product: CASSWMLGGDTQYF.

The chain is built from TRBV28 and TRBJ2-7; 10 nucleotides agree with TRBD2. V was clipped by 5 bases and J by 5 bases; unmatched bases: 3. The germline V gene has CDR1 MDHEN and CDR2 SYDVKM. The CDR3 spans 13 residues. Written as DNA, the CDR3 is TGTGCCAGCAGTACTAGCGGGATCCACGAGCAGTACTTC. This translates into CASSTSGIHEQYF.